Listed here are 12 T cell receptor beta chains from one sample, sequenced in a study of vaccination and CD4 T cells after COVID-19. Indicated treatment: roughly ten-day PBMC culture with coronavirus spike peptide pools or control peptides (ViraFEST assay). Their specific antigens are unknown. With the Oncomine TCR Beta short-read assay, DNA from cultured CD4+ T cells was sequenced. Via MiXCR, TCRdb re-called the PCR reads, giving one row per CDR3 protein. The table includes over 10,000 distinct CDR3 sequences, roughly 60% detected once. The sequencing here drew on cultured CD4+ T cells from blood, taken after SARS-CoV-2 vaccination. The receptors derive from a human donor with COVID-19.

This rearrangement joins TRBV6-1 to TRBJ2-5; 8 bases map to TRBD1. Trimming at V came to 5 bases and at J to 2 bases, leaving 10 bases not matched to a gene. CDR3 length: 16 amino acids. Germline V CDR1 and CDR2: MNHNS, SASEGT. For the CDR3, the DNA is TGTGCCAGCAGTAGTGGACAGGGTAGAGAGCAAGAGACCCAGTACTTC. It encodes CASSSGQGREQETQYF.

The chain couples TRBV6-1 to TRBJ2-1; TRBD1 might be the D (6 bases). Trimming left V 1 base short and J 4 bases short, with 14 bases between. The CDR3 contains 16 residues. Per germline, CDR1 MNHNS and CDR2 SASEGT. The CDR3 loop is CASSEEGQGWYNEQFF. The CDR3 coding sequence is TGTGCCAGCAGTGAAGAGGGCCAGGGGTGGTACAATGAGCAGTTCTTC.

CDR3 nucleotides: TGTGCCAGCAGTCCGGGACTGGTGAGTGCCCATGAGACCCAGTACTTC. Its protein is CASSPGLVSAHETQYF. The genes are TRBV6-1 and TRBJ2-5, with D maybe TRBD2 (6 bases). The germline V gene encodes CDR1 MNHNS and CDR2 SASEGT. This CDR3 has 16 amino acids. With 5 bases removed from V and 5 bases from J, the gap between germline ends came to 21 bases.

The chain recombines TRBV2 with TRBJ1-6; 7 nucleotides agree with TRBD1. Germline CDR1 reads SNHLY; CDR2 reads FYNNEI. V dropped 8 bases and J dropped 8; count of bases not matched to a gene: 12. The CDR3 has 15 amino acids. The CDR3 coding sequence is TGTGCCAGCGACTGGGACAGAAGGGCTGATTCACCCCTCCACTTT. Encoded protein: CASDWDRRADSPLHF.

The chain employs TRBV7-2 and TRBJ2-1; 13 bases map to TRBD2. The ends lost 5 bases at V and 9 bases at J; junction bases unmatched: 7. The germline gives CDR1 SGHTA, CDR2 FQGNSA. The CDR3 has 15 amino acids. The CDR3 bases are TGTGCCAGCAGCGGTCGGACTAGCGGGGGAGGTGAGCAGTTCTTC. It translates to CASSGRTSGGGEQFF.

This chain connects TRBV4-3 to TRBJ2-3; 7 bases fit TRBD2. The CDR3 covers 15 residues. Germline V gene data show CDR1 as LGHNA and CDR2 as YSLEER. J lost 8 bases, V lost 0 bases, and 8 bases had no gene match. CDR3 sequence: CASSQEASGGTTQYF. In DNA form, the CDR3 reads TGCGCCAGCAGCCAAGAGGCTAGCGGCGGGACTACGCAGTATTTT.

The chain couples TRBV19 to TRBJ1-1, with D maybe TRBD1 (6 bases). The CDR3 length is 12 residues. Deletions cut 6 bases from V and 11 bases from J, with 16 bases between. Germline V gives CDR1 LNHDA, CDR2 SQIVND (reference sequence). The CDR3 is CASRRGLDAAFF. CDR3 in DNA: TGTGCCAGTAGGAGGGGGTTGGATGCGGCTTTCTTT. The full variable domain, rest sourced from reference TRBV19 and TRBJ1-1, is DGGITQSPKYLFRKEGQNVTLSCEQNLNHDAMYWYRQDPGQGLRLIYYSQIVNDFQKGDIAEGYSVSREKKESFPLTVTSAQKNPTAFYLCASRRGLDAAFFGQGTRLTVV.

To note about this clonotype: The junction departs from the called germline gene at one end, perhaps through a read error. This chain links TRBV2 with TRBJ1-2; D possibly corresponds to TRBD1 (5 bases). This CDR3 spans 13 amino acids. Germline CDR1 is SNHLY and CDR2 is FYNNEI. The CDR3 is CAGSELGDHGYTF. CDR3 sequence (DNA): TGTGCCGGCAGTGAATTAGGGGACCATGGCTACACCTTC.

The sample holds a few counts of this clonotype. The chain joins TRBV20-1 to TRBJ1-2; TRBD1 is a possible D gene (6 bases). Germline CDR1 DFQATT, CDR2 SNEGSKA (reference sequence). Deletions cut 5 bases from V and 2 bases from J, with 15 bases between. The CDR3 totals 14 residues. The DNA of the CDR3 is TGCAGTGCTCAAAACAGGGAGCCCAACTATGGCTACACCTTC. Protein: CSAQNREPNYGYTF.

The chain uses TRBV6-1 and TRBJ2-7; no firm D call. Germline assignment: CDR1 MNHNS and CDR2 SASEGT. V was cut by 9 bases and J by 0 bases, with 6 bases left in between. CDR3 length: 11 residues. CDR3 loop: CASRSSYEQYF. The CDR3 region has the DNA TGTGCCAGTCGGAGCTCCTACGAGCAGTACTTC.

Written as DNA, the CDR3 is TGCGCCAGCAGCCAAGGGACAGGGGGCCACACCATATATTTT. The encoded protein is CASSQGTGGHTIYF. The V call is TRBV4-1, the J call TRBJ1-3, with TRBD1 matching over 11 bases. The CDR3 loop spans 14 amino acids. V gave up 1 base and J gave up 8 bases; unmatched junction bases: 1. Per germline, CDR1 MGHRA and CDR2 YSYEKL.

This chain links TRBV7-6 with TRBJ2-2, with D unresolved. This CDR3 is built from 12 residues. The V gene lost 5 bases and the J gene lost 3 bases, with 4 bases spanning the gap. The germline CDR1 and CDR2 sequences are SGHVS and FNYEAQ. The CDR3 is CASSPDTGELFF. CDR3 in DNA: TGTGCCAGCAGCCCAGACACCGGGGAGCTGTTTTTT.